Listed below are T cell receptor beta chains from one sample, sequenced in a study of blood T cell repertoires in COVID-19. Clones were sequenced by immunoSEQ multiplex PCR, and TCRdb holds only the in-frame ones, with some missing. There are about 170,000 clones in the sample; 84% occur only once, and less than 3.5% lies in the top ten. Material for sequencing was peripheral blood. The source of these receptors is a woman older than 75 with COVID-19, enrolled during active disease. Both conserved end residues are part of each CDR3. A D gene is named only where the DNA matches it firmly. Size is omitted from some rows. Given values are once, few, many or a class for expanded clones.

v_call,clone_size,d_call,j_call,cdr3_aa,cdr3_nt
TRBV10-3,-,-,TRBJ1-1,CAISKGAMNTEAFF,TGTGCCATCAGTAAAGGGGCCATGAACACTGAAGCTTTCTTT
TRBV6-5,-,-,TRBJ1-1,CASKEGRAFF,TGTGCCAGCAAGGAGGGGCGAGCTTTCTTT
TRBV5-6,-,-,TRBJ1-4,CASSIHWREEGEKLFF,TGTGCCAGCAGTATTCATTGGCGGGAGGAGGGAGAAAAACTGTTTTTT
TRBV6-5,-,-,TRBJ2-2,CASSRDTGELFF,TGTGCCAGCAGTCGAGACACCGGGGAGCTGTTTTTT
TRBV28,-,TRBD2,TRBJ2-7,CASSSGGQYF,TGTGCCAGCAGTTCGGGAGGGCAGTACTTC
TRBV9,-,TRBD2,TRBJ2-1,CASSAERGSSYNEQFF,TGTGCCAGCAGCGCCGAGCGGGGGAGCTCCTACAATGAGCAGTTCTTC
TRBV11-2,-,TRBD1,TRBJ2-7,CASSLWDSSYEQYF,TGTGCCAGCAGCCTATGGGACAGCTCCTACGAGCAGTACTTC
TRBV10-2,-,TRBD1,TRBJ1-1,CVVRRFDRGVTEAFF,TGCGTCGTGAGACGGTTTGACAGGGGAGTAACTGAAGCTTTCTTT
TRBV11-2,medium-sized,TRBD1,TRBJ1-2,CASSSFTGGSGYTF,TGTGCCAGCAGCTCCTTCACAGGGGGCAGTGGCTACACCTTC
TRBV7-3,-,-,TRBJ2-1,CASSLRSKGYYNEQFF,TGTGCCAGCAGCTTAAGGAGTAAGGGGTACTACAATGAGCAGTTCTTC
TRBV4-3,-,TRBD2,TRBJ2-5,CASSRGGRGETQYF,TGCGCCAGCAGTCGGGGGGGCCGGGGAGAGACCCAGTACTTC
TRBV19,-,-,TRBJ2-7,CASSIGQASYEQYF,TGTGCCAGTAGTATAGGACAGGCGTCCTACGAGCAGTACTTC
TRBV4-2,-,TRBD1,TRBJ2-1,CASSPDREEQFF,TGTGCCAGCAGCCCGGACAGGGAAGAGCAGTTCTTC
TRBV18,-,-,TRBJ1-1,CASSDIVTGRAEAFF,TGTGCCAGCTCAGACATTGTTACAGGGCGGGCTGAAGCTTTCTTT